Listed below are T cell receptor beta chains from one sample, sequenced in a study of monozygotic twins with inflammatory bowel disease. TCRdb reprocessed the 5' RACE reads; each CDR3 protein has one entry and no DNA is given. The repertoire table contains some 160,000 distinct CDR3 sequences. The sequencing input was blood. All receptors come from a human donor with ulcerative colitis or Crohn's disease, or a healthy co-twin of an affected twin (not recorded which). CDR3s include the opening cysteine and the closing phenylalanine or tryptophan.

cdr3_aa: CASSLGQRNTQYF
v_call: TRBV7-8
j_call: TRBJ2-3

cdr3_aa: CSASPPLAGGSNEQFF
v_call: TRBV20-1
j_call: TRBJ2-1

cdr3_aa: CATSAGTGSGNTIYF
v_call: TRBV15
j_call: TRBJ1-3

cdr3_aa: CAWIWGGPVNEQFF
v_call: TRBV30
j_call: TRBJ2-1

cdr3_aa: CASSRALTGQPYEQYF
v_call: TRBV18
j_call: TRBJ2-7

cdr3_aa: CASSRSGGGGNQPQHF
v_call: TRBV5-6
j_call: TRBJ1-5

cdr3_aa: CASSLSRGRRETQYF
v_call: TRBV14
j_call: TRBJ2-5

cdr3_aa: CASTQGHTQYF
v_call: TRBV3-1
j_call: TRBJ2-3

cdr3_aa: CSASYGAGTDTQYF
v_call: TRBV20-1
j_call: TRBJ2-3

cdr3_aa: CASSPQGLDSPLHF
v_call: TRBV27
j_call: TRBJ1-6

cdr3_aa: CASSQDNRGADTQYF
v_call: TRBV3-1
j_call: TRBJ2-3

cdr3_aa: CASRAWGAYEQYF
v_call: TRBV5-5
j_call: TRBJ2-7

cdr3_aa: CASSPDHWGDNEQFF
v_call: TRBV7-6
j_call: TRBJ2-1

cdr3_aa: CASSLIALGQPDTEAFF
v_call: TRBV27
j_call: TRBJ1-1

cdr3_aa: CASSPPVTDTQYF
v_call: TRBV7-6
j_call: TRBJ2-3

cdr3_aa: CASRVSWNTGELFF
v_call: TRBV6-1
j_call: TRBJ2-2

cdr3_aa: CSVRASGPPSSYNEQFF
v_call: TRBV29-1
j_call: TRBJ2-1

cdr3_aa: CASSYGTRQVMNTEAFF
v_call: TRBV6-5
j_call: TRBJ1-1

cdr3_aa: CAISGKLAGGRTDTQYF
v_call: TRBV10-3
j_call: TRBJ2-3

cdr3_aa: CASSPVGKTNTEAFF
v_call: TRBV5-1
j_call: TRBJ1-1

cdr3_aa: CSVTLGGTEAFF
v_call: TRBV29-1
j_call: TRBJ1-1

cdr3_aa: CASSMDRAWEAFF
v_call: TRBV5-1
j_call: TRBJ1-1

cdr3_aa: CASSYDGNTEAFF
v_call: TRBV6-5
j_call: TRBJ1-1

cdr3_aa: CASSLDWSTEAFF
v_call: TRBV6-6
j_call: TRBJ1-1